This is a list of T cell receptor beta chains from one sample in a study of blood T cell repertoires in COVID-19. Method: immunoSEQ multiplex PCR; TCRdb's copy keeps in-frame clones and lacks some. The sample has around 200,000 clones, 85% to 90% seen once. Sequenced sample: peripheral blood. These receptors were obtained from a man aged 70 or older with active or convalescent COVID-19. CDR3s include the opening cysteine and the closing phenylalanine or tryptophan. D genes are given only for firm matches. Rows may omit the clone size; those that give it use once, few, many or a size class.

clone size	D gene	V gene	J gene	CDR3 protein	CDR3 DNA
NA	NA	TRBV10-3	TRBJ1-2	CAISERTEPNYGYTF	TGTGCCATCAGTGAGAGGACAGAACCTAACTATGGCTACACCTTC
NA	TRBD1	TRBV6-5	TRBJ1-1	CASSFNRDRGGTEAFF	TGTGCCAGCAGTTTCAACCGGGACAGGGGCGGTACTGAAGCTTTCTTT
NA	NA	TRBV29-1	TRBJ2-7	CSVEGLRLDRYEQYF	TGCAGCGTTGAAGGGCTGAGACTAGATCGGTACGAGCAGTACTTC
NA	NA	TRBV30	TRBJ1-2	CAWSLVGQGSGYTF	TGTGCCTGGTCCTTAGTGGGGCAGGGCAGCGGCTACACCTTC
NA	NA	TRBV7-2	TRBJ1-4	CASSPPRAATNEKLFF	TGTGCCAGCAGCCCCCCCAGGGCGGCAACTAATGAAAAACTGTTTTTT
once	NA	TRBV15	TRBJ1-4	CATSRAGTNEKLFF	TGTGCCACCAGCAGAGCAGGGACTAATGAAAAACTGTTTTTT
NA	TRBD1	TRBV6-2/TRBV6-3	TRBJ1-1	CASSPGQGVVTEAFF	TGTGCCAGCAGTCCGGGACAGGGAGTTGTGACTGAAGCTTTCTTT
NA	NA	TRBV7-2	TRBJ1-1	CASSSGSWANTEAFF	TGTGCCAGCAGCTCTGGTTCCTGGGCGAACACTGAAGCTTTCTTT
once	TRBD1	TRBV25-1	TRBJ1-4	CASSEGQGRDGEKLFF	TGTGCCAGCAGTGAGGGACAGGGGAGGGATGGAGAAAAACTGTTTTTT
once	TRBD1	TRBV15	TRBJ2-2	CATSRDTRTGLNTGELFF	TGTGCCACCAGCAGAGATACCAGGACAGGATTGAACACCGGGGAGCTGTTTTTT
NA	TRBD1	TRBV12-5	TRBJ2-1	CASGTAGGNEQFF	TGTGCTAGTGGAACCGCAGGGGGCAATGAGCAGTTCTTC
NA	NA	TRBV6-5	TRBJ2-2	CASGAPNTGELFF	TGTGCCAGCGGGGCACCTAACACCGGGGAGCTGTTTTTT
NA	NA	TRBV5-1	TRBJ2-6	CASSLLGTGANVLTF	TGCGCCAGCAGCTTGCTCGGGACTGGGGCCAACGTCCTGACTTTC
NA	NA	TRBV4-3	TRBJ1-4	CASSLRTGTEKLFF	TGCGCCAGCAGCCTGAGGACGGGAACTGAAAAACTGTTTTTT
NA	TRBD2	TRBV24-1	TRBJ2-2	CATRSSGGNTGELFF	TGTGCCACCAGGTCTAGCGGGGGGAACACCGGGGAGCTGTTTTTT